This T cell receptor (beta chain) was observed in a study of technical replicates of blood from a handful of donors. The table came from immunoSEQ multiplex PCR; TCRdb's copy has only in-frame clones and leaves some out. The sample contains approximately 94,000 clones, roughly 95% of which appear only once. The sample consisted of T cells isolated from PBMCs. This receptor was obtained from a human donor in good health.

The DNA for the CDR3 is TGTGCCAGCAGCTCCGGGGTCGCCTACGAGCAGTACTTC. Residues: CASSSGVAYEQYF. The V call is TRBV14, the J call TRBJ2-7; D might be TRBD2 (5 bases). The CDR3 consists of 13 residues. Germline V gives CDR1 SGHDN, CDR2 FVKESK. Trimming took off 5 bases at V and 2 bases at J, with 10 bases between the two ends.